These 4 T cell receptor beta chains share one sample of origin, sequenced in a study of T-cell memory formation after mild COVID-19. TCRdb used MiXCR to reprocess the 5' RACE reads, holding one entry per CDR3 protein. The sample consists of around 320,000 distinct CDR3 sequences, more than 13% of them appearing once. The source material was PBMCs or a T cell subset sorted from them (not recorded which). These receptors were obtained from a man aged 18-30 years who had mild COVID-19 (a few samples of this study predate the infection). Cell type and time point are not known.

This clonotype was seen a few times. V and J are TRBV2 and TRBJ2-3, with a weak D call TRBD2 (5 bases). Trimming stripped 3 bases from V and 5 bases from J, with 18 bases between. Germline CDR1 and CDR2: SNHLY and FYNNEI. CDR3 length equals 16 residues. In DNA form, the CDR3 reads TGTGCCAGCAGTGATGATGCTAGCTGGGCGGTAGATACGCAGTATTTT. As protein: CASSDDASWAVDTQYF.

This clonotype showed up many times. The chain combines TRBV4-3 with TRBJ1-6; TRBD1 might be the D (6 bases). The CDR3 is 15 residues long. Germline V gives CDR1 LGHNA, CDR2 YSLEER. Between the trimmed V and J ends, which lost 0 bases and 6 bases, there was a span of 9 bases. CDR3 nucleotides: TGCGCCAGCAGCCAAGACAGGGGTCGTAATTCACCCCTCCACTTT. Translated: CASSQDRGRNSPLHF.

This clonotype was counted a few times. The chain has TRBV12-3 or TRBV12-4 and TRBJ1-2; no clear D gene. The CDR3 loop spans 12 amino acids. The ends were cut back, 2 bases at V and 11 bases at J, with 12 bases in the middle. CDR3 amino acids: CASSLYPNDYTF. CDR3 DNA: TGTGCCAGCAGTTTATACCCGAATGATTACACCTTC.

This clonotype has a handful of counts. The chain uses TRBV27 and TRBJ2-1, with 9 bases aligning to TRBD1. Germline loops: CDR1 MNHEY, CDR2 SMNVEV (reference sequence). With 0 bases clipped from V and 6 bases from J, the junction kept 0 bases outside the gene matches. CDR3 length equals 14 residues. Here the CDR3 DNA reads TGTGCCAGCAGTTTATCGGGACAGGGCAATGAGCAGTTCTTC. Protein: CASSLSGQGNEQFF.